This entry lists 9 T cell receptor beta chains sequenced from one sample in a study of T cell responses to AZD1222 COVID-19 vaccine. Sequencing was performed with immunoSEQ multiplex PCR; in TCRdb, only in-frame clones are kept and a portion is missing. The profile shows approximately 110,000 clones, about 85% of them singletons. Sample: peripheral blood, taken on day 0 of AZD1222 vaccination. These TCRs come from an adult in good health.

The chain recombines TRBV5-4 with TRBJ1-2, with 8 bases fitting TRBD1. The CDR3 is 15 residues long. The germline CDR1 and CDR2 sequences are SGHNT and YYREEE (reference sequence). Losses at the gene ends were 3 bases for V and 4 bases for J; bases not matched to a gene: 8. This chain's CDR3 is CASSSDRVVGYGYTF. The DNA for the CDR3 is TGTGCCAGCAGCTCGGACAGGGTGGTAGGCTATGGCTACACCTTC.

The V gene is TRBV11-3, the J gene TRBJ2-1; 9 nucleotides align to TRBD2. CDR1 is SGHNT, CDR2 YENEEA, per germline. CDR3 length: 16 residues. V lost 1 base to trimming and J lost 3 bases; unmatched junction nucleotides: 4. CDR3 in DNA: TGTGCCAGCAGCTTAGTTAGCGGGGGCTTCTACAATGAGCAGTTCTTC. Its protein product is CASSLVSGGFYNEQFF. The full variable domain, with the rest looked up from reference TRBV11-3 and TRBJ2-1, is EAGVVQSPRYKIIEKKQPVAFWCNPISGHNTLYWYLQNLGQGPELLIRYENEEAVDDSQLPKDRFSAERLKGVDSTLKIQPAELGDSAVYLCASSLVSGGFYNEQFFGPGTRLTVL.

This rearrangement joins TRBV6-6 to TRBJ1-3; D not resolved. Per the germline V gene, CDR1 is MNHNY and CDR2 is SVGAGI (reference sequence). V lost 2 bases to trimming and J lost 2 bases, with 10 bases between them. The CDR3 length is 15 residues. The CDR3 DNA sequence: TGTGCCAGCAGTTACGCGGAAGACCCTGGAAACACCATATATTTT. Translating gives CASSYAEDPGNTIYF.

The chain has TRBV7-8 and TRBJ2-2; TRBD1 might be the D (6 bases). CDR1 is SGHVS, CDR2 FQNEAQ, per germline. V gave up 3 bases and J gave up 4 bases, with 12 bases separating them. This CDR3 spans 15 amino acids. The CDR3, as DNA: TGTGCCAGCAGCTTGGCAGGGGTTAGCACCGGGGAGCTGTTTTTT. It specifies CASSLAGVSTGELFF.

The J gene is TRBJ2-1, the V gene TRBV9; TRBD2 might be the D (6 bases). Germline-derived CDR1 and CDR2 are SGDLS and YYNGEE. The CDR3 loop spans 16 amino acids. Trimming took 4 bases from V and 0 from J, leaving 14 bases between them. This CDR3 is CASSPGGDLSYNEQFF. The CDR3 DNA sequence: TGTGCCAGCAGCCCAGGAGGGGACCTCTCCTACAATGAGCAGTTCTTC. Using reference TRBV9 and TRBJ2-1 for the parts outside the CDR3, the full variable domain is DSGVTQTPKHLITATGQRVTLRCSPRSGDLSVYWYQQSLDQGLQFLIQYYNGEERAKGNILERFSAQQFPDLHSELNLSSLELGDSALYFCASSPGGDLSYNEQFFGPGTRLTVL.

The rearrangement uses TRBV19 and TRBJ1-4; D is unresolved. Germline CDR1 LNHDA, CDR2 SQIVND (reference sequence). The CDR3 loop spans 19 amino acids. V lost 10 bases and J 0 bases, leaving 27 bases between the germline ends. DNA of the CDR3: TGTGCCACCCTCCCCCGAGGGAGCGGGTCCGACACAACTAATGAAAAACTGTTTTTT. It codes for CATLPRGSGSDTTNEKLFF.

CDR3 nucleotides: TGTGCCAGCAGCTTAGGGCCAGCTGGAAACACCATATATTTT. Encoded protein: CASSLGPAGNTIYF. The chain recombines TRBV7-6 with TRBJ1-3; no clear D. Trimming took off 1 base at V and 2 bases at J, with 6 bases between the two ends. Germline CDR1 reads SGHVS; CDR2 reads FNYEAQ. The CDR3 loop spans 14 amino acids. Full variable domain (remainder filled in from reference TRBV7-6 and TRBJ1-3): GAGVSQSPRYKVTKRGQDVALRCDPISGHVSLYWYRQALGQGPEFLTYFNYEAQQDKSGLPNDRFSAERPEGSISTLTIQRTEQRDSAMYRCASSLGPAGNTIYFGEGSWLTVV.

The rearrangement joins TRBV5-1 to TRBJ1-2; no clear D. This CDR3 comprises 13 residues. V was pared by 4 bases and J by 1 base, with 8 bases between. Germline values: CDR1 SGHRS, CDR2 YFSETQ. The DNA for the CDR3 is TGCGCCAGCAGCCCTCGGGTTAACTATGGCTACACCTTC. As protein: CASSPRVNYGYTF.

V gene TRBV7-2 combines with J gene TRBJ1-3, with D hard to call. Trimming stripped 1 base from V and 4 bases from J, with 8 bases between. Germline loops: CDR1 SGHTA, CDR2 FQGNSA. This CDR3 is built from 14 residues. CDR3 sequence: CASSLEGLGNTIYF. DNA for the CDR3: TGTGCCAGCAGCTTAGAAGGGCTGGGAAACACCATATATTTT.